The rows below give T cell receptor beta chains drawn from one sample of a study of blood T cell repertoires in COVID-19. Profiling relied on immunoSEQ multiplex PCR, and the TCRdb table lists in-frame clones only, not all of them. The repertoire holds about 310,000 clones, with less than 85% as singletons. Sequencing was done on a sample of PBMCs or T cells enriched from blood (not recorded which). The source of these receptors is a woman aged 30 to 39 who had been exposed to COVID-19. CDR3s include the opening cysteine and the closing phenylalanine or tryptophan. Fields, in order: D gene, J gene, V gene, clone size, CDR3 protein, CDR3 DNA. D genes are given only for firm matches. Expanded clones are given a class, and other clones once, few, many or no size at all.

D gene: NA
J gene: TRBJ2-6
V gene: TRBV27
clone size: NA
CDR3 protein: CASSFSSGANVLTF
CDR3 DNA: TGTGCCAGCAGTTTTAGTTCTGGGGCCAACGTCCTGACTTTC

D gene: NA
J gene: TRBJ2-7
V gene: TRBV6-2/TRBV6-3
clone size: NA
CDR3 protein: CASRPTGRAYEQYF
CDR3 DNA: TGTGCCAGCAGGCCTACAGGACGGGCCTACGAGCAGTACTTC

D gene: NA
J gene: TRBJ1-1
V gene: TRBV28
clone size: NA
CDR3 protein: CASSLIFSDTMNTEAFF
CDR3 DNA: TGTGCCAGCAGTTTAATTTTTTCAGACACAATGAACACTGAAGCTTTCTTT

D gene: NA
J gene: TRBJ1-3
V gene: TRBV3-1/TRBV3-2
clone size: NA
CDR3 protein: CASSPVGSGNTIYF
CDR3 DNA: TGTGCCAGCAGCCCCGTCGGCTCTGGAAACACCATATATTTT

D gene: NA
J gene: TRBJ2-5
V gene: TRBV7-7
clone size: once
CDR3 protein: CASSLALSSGETQYF
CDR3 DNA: TGTGCTAGCAGCTTAGCGCTTTCCAGTGGAGAGACCCAGTACTTC

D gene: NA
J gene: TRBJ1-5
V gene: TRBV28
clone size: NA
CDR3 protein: CASITGQQPQHF
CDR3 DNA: TGTGCCAGTATAACAGGGCAGCAGCCCCAGCATTTT

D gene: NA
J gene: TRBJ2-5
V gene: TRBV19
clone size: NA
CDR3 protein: CASSQRLDETQYF
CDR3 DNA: TGTGCCAGTAGTCAAAGACTAGACGAGACCCAGTACTTC

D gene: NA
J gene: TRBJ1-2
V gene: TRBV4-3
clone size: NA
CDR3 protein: CASNKGGAYNYGYTF
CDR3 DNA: TGCGCCAGCAATAAGGGGGGGGCTTATAACTATGGCTACACCTTC

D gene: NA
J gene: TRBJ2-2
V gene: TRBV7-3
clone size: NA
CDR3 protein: CASSYQQDTGELFF
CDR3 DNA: TGTGCCAGCAGCTACCAACAGGACACCGGGGAGCTGTTTTTT

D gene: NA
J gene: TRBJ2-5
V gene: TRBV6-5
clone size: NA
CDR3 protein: CAARVLGEETQYF
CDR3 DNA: TGTGCCGCCAGGGTTTTAGGGGAAGAGACCCAGTACTTC

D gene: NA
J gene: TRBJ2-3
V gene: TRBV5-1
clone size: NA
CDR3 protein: CASSWDSATDTQYF
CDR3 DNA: TGCGCCAGCAGCTGGGACTCAGCCACAGATACGCAGTATTTT

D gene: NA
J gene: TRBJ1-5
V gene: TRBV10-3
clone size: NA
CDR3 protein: CAIRGGDLGQPQHF
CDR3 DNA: TGTGCCATCAGGGGGGGGGATTTAGGTCAGCCCCAGCATTTT

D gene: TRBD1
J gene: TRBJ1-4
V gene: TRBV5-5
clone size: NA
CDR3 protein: CASSTRDRASTNEKLFF
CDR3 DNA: TGTGCCAGCAGCACGAGGGACAGGGCTAGCACTAATGAAAAACTGTTTTTT

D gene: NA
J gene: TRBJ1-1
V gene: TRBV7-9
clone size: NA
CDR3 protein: CASSSGGAFEAFF
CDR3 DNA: TGTGCCAGCAGCTCCGGGGGGGCTTTCGAAGCTTTCTTT

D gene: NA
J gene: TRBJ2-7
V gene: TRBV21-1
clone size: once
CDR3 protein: CASSKEGTDSYEQYF
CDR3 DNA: TGTGCCAGCAGCAAAGAGGGGACAGATTCCTACGAGCAGTACTTC

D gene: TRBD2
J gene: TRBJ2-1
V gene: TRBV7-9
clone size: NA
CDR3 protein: CASSWTSATTNEQFF
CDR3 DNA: TGTGCCAGCAGCTGGACTAGCGCGACTACCAATGAGCAGTTCTTC

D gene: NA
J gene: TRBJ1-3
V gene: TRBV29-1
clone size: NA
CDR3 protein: CSVTVQSSSGNTIYF
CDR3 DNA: TGCAGCGTCACCGTACAGTCGTCCTCTGGAAACACCATATATTTT

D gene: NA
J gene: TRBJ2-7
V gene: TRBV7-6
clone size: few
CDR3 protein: CASSLEGQFRAEQYF
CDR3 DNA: TGTGCCAGCAGCTTAGAGGGGCAGTTTAGAGCCGAGCAGTACTTC

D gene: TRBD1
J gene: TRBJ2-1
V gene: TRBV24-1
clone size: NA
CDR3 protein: CATSDHDRGNGNEQFF
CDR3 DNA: TGTGCCACCAGTGATCACGACAGGGGAAATGGCAATGAGCAGTTCTTC

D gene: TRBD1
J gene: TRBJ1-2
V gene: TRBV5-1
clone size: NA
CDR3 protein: CASSLNDRGLSYGYTF
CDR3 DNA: TGCGCCAGCAGCTTGAATGACAGGGGGCTCAGCTATGGCTACACCTTC

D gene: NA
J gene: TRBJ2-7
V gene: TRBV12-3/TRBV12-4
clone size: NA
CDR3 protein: CASSRQVSYEQYF
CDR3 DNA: TGTGCCAGCAGCAGACAGGTATCCTACGAGCAGTACTTC

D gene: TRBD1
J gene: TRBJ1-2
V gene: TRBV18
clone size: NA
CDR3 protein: CASSPGTDYGYTF
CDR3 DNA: TGTGCCAGCTCCCCCGGGACAGACTATGGCTACACCTTC

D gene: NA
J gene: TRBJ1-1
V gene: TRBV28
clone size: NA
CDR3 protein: CASTRGRTEAFF
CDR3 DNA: TGTGCCAGCACTCGGGGTCGGACTGAAGCTTTCTTT

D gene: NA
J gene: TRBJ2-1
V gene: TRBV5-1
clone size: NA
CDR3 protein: CASSLVGAYNEQFF
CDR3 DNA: TGCGCCAGCAGCTTGGTGGGAGCCTACAATGAGCAGTTCTTC

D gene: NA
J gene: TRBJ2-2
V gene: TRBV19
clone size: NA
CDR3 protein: CASRELTGELFF
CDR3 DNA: TGTGCCAGTAGGGAGCTCACCGGGGAGCTGTTTTTT

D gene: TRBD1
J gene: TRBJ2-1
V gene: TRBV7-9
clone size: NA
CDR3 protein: CASSGDRGRDEQFF
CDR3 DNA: TGTGCCAGCTCCGGGGACAGGGGGCGGGATGAGCAGTTCTTC

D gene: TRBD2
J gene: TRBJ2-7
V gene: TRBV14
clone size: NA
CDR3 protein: CASSQGPLLAGAVYEQYF
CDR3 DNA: TGTGCCAGCAGCCAAGGGCCCCTACTAGCGGGGGCCGTCTACGAGCAGTACTTC

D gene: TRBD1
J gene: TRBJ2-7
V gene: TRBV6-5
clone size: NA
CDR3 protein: CASRTGGINEQYF
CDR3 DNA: TGTGCCAGCAGGACAGGGGGAATCAACGAGCAGTACTTC

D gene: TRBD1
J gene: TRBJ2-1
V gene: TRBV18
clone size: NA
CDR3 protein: CASSPSDRPFYNEQFF
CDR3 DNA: TGTGCCAGCTCACCCTCGGACAGGCCTTTCTACAATGAGCAGTTCTTC

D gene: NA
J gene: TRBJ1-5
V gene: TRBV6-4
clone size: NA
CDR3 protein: CASSDEFTGNQPQHF
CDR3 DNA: TGTGCCAGCAGTGACGAATTCACAGGGAATCAGCCCCAGCATTTT

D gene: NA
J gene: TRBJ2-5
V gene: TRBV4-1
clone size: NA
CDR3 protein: CASSQRGTIQAGTQYF
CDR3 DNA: TGCGCCAGCAGCCAACGCGGGACGATCCAAGCTGGGACCCAGTACTTC

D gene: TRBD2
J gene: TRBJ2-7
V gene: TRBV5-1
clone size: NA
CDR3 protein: CASTIRWGGDEQYF
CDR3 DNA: TGCGCCAGCACCATACGTTGGGGGGGAGACGAGCAGTACTTC

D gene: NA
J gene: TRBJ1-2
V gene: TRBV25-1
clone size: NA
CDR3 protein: CASSLRGGYGYTF
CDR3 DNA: TGTGCCAGCAGCTTACGGGGGGGCTATGGCTACACCTTC

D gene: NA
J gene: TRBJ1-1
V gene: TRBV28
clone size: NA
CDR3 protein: CASSLQGTEAFF
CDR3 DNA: TGTGCCAGCAGCCTACAGGGTACGGAAGCTTTCTTT

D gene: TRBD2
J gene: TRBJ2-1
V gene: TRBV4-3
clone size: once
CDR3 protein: CASSRSPGGINEQFF
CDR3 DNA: TGCGCCAGCAGTCGCTCTCCGGGGGGGATCAATGAGCAGTTCTTC

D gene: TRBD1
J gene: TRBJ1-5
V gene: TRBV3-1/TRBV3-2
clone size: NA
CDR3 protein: CASSHQDRGTYQPQHF
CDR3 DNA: TGTGCCAGCAGCCACCAGGACAGGGGCACCTATCAGCCCCAGCATTTT

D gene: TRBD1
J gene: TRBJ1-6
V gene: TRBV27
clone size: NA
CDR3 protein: CASSTPGQGYNSPLHF
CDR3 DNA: TGTGCCAGCAGTACTCCGGGACAGGGCTATAATTCACCCCTCCACTTT

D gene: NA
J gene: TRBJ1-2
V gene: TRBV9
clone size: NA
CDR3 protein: CASSVGKGQGYTF
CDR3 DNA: TGTGCCAGCAGCGTAGGAAAGGGGCAAGGCTACACCTTC

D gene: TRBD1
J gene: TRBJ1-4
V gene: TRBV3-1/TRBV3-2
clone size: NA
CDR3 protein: CASSQDTRQGGEKLFF
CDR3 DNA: TGTGCCAGCAGCCAAGATACGCGACAGGGGGGTGAAAAACTGTTTTTT

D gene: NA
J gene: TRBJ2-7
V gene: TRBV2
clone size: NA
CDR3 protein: CASSGGVTEQYF
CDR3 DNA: TGTGCCAGCAGTGGCGGGGTAACCGAGCAGTACTTC

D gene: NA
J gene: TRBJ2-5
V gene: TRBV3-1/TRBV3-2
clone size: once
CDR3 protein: CASSQDGRGETQYF
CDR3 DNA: TGTGCCAGCAGCCAAGATGGTAGGGGAGAGACCCAGTACTTC

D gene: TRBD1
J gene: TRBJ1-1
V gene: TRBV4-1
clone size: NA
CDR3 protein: CASSPRTGGYGSTEAFF
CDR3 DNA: TGCGCCAGCAGCCCGCGGACAGGGGGCTATGGGAGCACTGAAGCTTTCTTT

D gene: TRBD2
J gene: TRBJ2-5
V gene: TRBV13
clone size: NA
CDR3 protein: CASSRKVGGGNYQETQYF
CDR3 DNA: TGTGCCAGCAGCCGAAAGGTCGGGGGGGGAAACTACCAAGAGACCCAGTACTTC

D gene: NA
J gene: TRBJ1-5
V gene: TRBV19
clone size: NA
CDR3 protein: CASSMEGNQPQHF
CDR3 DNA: TGTGCCAGTAGTATGGAGGGGAACCAGCCCCAGCATTTT

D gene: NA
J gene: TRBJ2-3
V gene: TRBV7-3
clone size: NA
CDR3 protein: CASSLSGGFTDTQYF
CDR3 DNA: TGTGCCAGCAGCTTAAGTGGCGGATTCACAGATACGCAGTATTTT

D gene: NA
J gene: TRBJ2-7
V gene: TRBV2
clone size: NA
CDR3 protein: CASSGESYEQYF
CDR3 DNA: TGTGCCAGCAGTGGCGAGTCCTACGAGCAGTACTTC

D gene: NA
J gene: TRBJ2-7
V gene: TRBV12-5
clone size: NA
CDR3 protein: CASGTTGLPHYYEQYF
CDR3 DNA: TGTGCTAGTGGCACGACAGGACTCCCCCATTACTACGAGCAGTACTTC

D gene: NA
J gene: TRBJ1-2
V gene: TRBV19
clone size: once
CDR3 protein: CASRTPGGNYGYTF
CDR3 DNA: TGTGCCAGTAGGACCCCGGGTGGGAACTATGGCTACACCTTC

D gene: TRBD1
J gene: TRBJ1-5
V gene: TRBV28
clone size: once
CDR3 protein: CASTYRDRVNQPQHF
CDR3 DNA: TGTGCCAGCACCTACCGGGACAGGGTCAATCAGCCCCAGCATTTT

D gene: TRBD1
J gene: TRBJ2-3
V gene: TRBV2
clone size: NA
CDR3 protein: CASGTGDGTQYF
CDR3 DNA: TGTGCCAGCGGGACAGGGGATGGTACGCAGTATTTT

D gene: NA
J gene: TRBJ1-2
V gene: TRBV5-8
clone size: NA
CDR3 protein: CASSSDGTAGAYGYTF
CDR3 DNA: TGTGCCAGCAGCTCTGATGGGACTGCCGGGGCCTATGGCTACACCTTC

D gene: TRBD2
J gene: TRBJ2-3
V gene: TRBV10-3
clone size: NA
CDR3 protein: CAISEPGTSGGALLGTQYF
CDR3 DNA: TGTGCCATCAGTGAGCCGGGGACTAGCGGGGGGGCCCTCCTGGGTACGCAGTATTTT

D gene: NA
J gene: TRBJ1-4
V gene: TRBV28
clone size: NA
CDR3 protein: CASSLRSWRPTNEKLFF
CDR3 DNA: TGTGCCAGCAGTTTACGATCGTGGCGGCCAACTAATGAAAAACTGTTTTTT

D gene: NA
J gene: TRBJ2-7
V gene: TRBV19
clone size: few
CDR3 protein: CASSISGGPLWEQYF
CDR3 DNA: TGTGCCAGTAGTATCAGCGGAGGACCTCTTTGGGAGCAGTACTTC

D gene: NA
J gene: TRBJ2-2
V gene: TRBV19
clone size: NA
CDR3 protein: CASSSQGGGELFF
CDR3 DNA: TGTGCCAGTAGTAGCCAGGGTGGCGGGGAGCTGTTTTTT

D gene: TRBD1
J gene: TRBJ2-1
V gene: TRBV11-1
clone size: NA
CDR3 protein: CASSSGQGAGNEQFF
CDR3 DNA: TGTGCCAGCAGCTCCGGACAGGGGGCAGGCAATGAGCAGTTCTTC